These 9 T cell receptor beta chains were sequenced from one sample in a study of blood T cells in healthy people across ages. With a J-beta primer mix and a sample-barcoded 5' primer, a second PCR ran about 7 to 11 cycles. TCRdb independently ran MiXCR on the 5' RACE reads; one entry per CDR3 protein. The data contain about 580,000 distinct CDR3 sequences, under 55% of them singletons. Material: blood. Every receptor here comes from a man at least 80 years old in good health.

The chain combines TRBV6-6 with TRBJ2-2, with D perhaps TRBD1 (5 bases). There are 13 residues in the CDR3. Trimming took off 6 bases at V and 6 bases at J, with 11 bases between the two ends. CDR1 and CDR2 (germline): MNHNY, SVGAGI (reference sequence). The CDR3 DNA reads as TGTGCCAGCAGCCAGGGTCTGGCCGGGGAGCTGTTTTTT. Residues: CASSQGLAGELFF.

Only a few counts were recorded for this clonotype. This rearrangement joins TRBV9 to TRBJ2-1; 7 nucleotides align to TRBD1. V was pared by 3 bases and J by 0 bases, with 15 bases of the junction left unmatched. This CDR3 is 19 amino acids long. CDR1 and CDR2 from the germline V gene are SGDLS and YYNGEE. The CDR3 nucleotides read TGTGCCAGCAGCGAATTTCACCCGGGACAGAGGAGCTCCTACAATGAGCAGTTCTTC. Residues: CASSEFHPGQRSSYNEQFF.

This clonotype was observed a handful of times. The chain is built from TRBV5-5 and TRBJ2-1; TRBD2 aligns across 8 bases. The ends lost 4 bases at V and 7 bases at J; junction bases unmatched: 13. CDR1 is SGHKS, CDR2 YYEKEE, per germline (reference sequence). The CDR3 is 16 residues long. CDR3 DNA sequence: TGTGCCAGCAGCAAGCCTCTAGCGGGTGGGGGGAATGAGCAGTTCTTC. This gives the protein CASSKPLAGGGNEQFF.

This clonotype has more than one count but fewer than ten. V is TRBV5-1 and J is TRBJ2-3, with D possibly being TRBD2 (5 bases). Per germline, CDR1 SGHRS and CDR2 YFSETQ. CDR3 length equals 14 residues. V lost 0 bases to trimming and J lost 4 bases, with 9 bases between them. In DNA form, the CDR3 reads TGCGCCAGCAGCTTGGTAGGGAGCCCAGATACGCAGTATTTT. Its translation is CASSLVGSPDTQYF.

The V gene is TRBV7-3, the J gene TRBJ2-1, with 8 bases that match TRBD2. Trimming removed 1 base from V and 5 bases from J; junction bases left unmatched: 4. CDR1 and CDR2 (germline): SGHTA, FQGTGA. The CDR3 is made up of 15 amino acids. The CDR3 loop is CASSLKSGGHNEQFF. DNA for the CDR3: TGTGCCAGCAGCTTAAAGAGCGGGGGACACAATGAGCAGTTCTTC.

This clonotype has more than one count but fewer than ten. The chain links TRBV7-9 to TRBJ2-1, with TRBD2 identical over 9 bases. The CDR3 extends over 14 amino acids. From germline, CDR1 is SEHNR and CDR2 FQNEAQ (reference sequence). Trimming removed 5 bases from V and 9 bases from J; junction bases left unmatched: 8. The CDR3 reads CASSTSGGSCEQFF. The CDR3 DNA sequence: TGTGCCAGCAGCACAAGCGGGGGGAGTTGTGAGCAGTTCTTC.

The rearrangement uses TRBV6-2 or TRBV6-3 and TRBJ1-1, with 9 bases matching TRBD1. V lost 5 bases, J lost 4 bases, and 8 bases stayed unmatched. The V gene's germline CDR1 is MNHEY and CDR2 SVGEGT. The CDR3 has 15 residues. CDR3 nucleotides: TGTGCCAGCAGTCGGGGGACAGGGCTGGGCACTGAAGCTTTCTTT. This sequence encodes CASSRGTGLGTEAFF.

In DNA, the CDR3 is TGCGCCAGCAGCCAAGATCGTACCGCTGACTATGGCTACACCTTC. It codes for CASSQDRTADYGYTF. V and J are TRBV4-1 and TRBJ1-2; D not resolved. The CDR3 extends over 15 amino acids. The germline V and J ends were trimmed by 0 bases and 3 bases, with 11 bases remaining between them. Per germline, CDR1 MGHRA and CDR2 YSYEKL.

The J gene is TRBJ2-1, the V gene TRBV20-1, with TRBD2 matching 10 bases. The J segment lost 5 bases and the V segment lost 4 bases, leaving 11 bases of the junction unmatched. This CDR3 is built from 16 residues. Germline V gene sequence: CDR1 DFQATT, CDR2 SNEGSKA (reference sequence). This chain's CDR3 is CSAIDAGLASHNEQFF. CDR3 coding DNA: TGCAGTGCTATCGACGCGGGACTAGCGTCCCACAATGAGCAGTTCTTC.